The 3 T cell receptor beta chains below all came from one sample that was sequenced in a study of cytomegalovirus exposure and HLA in healthy donors. PCR was performed using 60 Vbeta and 13 Jbeta primers. The table came from immunoSEQ multiplex PCR; TCRdb's copy has only in-frame clones and leaves some out. This sample carries about 200,000 clones, more than 65% of them seen once, and the ten largest clones take roughly 1.5%. Sample: PBMCs. The receptors were sampled from a girl aged 5-17 years in good health and CMV-seropositive.

The chain employs TRBV19 and TRBJ1-5; no reliable D call. Germline V gene lookup returns CDR1 LNHDA and CDR2 SQIVND (reference sequence). CDR3 size: 12 residues. Trimming removed 1 base at V and 5 bases at J, with 3 bases between. The CDR3 bases are TGTGCCAGTAGTATAGGAGATCAGCCCCAGCATTTT. Its translation is CASSIGDQPQHF. Combining the CDR3 with reference TRBV19 and TRBJ1-5 gives the whole variable domain DGGITQSPKYLFRKEGQNVTLSCEQNLNHDAMYWYRQDPGQGLRLIYYSQIVNDFQKGDIAEGYSVSREKKESFPLTVTSAQKNPTAFYLCASSIGDQPQHFGDGTRLSIL.

The gene calls are TRBV2 and TRBJ2-7, with 8 bases aligning to TRBD1. In germline, CDR1 is SNHLY, CDR2 FYNNEI. The CDR3 covers 14 residues. V trimming: 7 bases; J trimming: 9 bases; junction bases outside the gene matches: 14. In DNA form, the CDR3 reads TGTGCCAGCACCGACGACGGGACAGGTTTAAGGCAGTACTTC. Residues: CASTDDGTGLRQYF.

This rearrangement joins TRBV4-3 to TRBJ1-6; D possibly corresponds to TRBD1 (5 bases). Germline CDR1 is LGHNA and CDR2 is YSLEER. This CDR3 contains 14 residues. V lost 7 bases, J lost 7 bases, and 14 bases lay in between. CDR3 DNA sequence: TGCGCCAGCACCAGGGCTGTCTTCAATTCACCCCTCCACTTT. Protein sequence: CASTRAVFNSPLHF.